These T cell receptor beta chains were read from a single sample in a study of blood T cell repertoires in COVID-19. Method: immunoSEQ multiplex PCR; TCRdb's copy keeps in-frame clones and lacks some. This sample has 100,000 to 150,000 clones; less than 90% occur once, and the top ten carry 25% to 30%. Sequenced material: peripheral blood. These receptors were collected from a woman older than 75 with acute or convalescent COVID-19. Each CDR3 is given with its conserved first and last residue. Each record gives: clone size, D gene, V gene, J gene, CDR3 protein, CDR3 DNA. D genes are given only for firm matches. Size tells how often a clone was seen (once, few, many) or the class of an expanded clone, and some rows leave it out.

clone size: -
D gene: -
V gene: TRBV6-1
J gene: TRBJ1-1
CDR3 protein: CASSESGDKKKAFF
CDR3 DNA: TGTGCCAGCAGTGAATCAGGGGACAAGAAGAAAGCTTTCTTT

clone size: -
D gene: TRBD2
V gene: TRBV3-1/TRBV3-2
J gene: TRBJ2-1
CDR3 protein: CASSQDGAGGDEQFF
CDR3 DNA: TGTGCCAGCAGCCAAGATGGGGCGGGGGGCGATGAGCAGTTCTTC

clone size: -
D gene: -
V gene: TRBV13
J gene: TRBJ1-1
CDR3 protein: CASSLRSRRQAFF
CDR3 DNA: TGTGCCAGCAGCTTAAGATCCCGGCGGCAAGCTTTCTTT

clone size: -
D gene: TRBD1
V gene: TRBV19
J gene: TRBJ1-2
CDR3 protein: CASSAGDRYYGYTF
CDR3 DNA: TGTGCCAGTAGTGCCGGGGACAGATACTATGGCTACACCTTC

clone size: -
D gene: TRBD2
V gene: TRBV5-1
J gene: TRBJ2-1
CDR3 protein: CASSWISSGGANEQFF
CDR3 DNA: TGCGCCAGCAGCTGGATTTCTAGCGGGGGGGCCAATGAGCAGTTCTTC

clone size: -
D gene: -
V gene: TRBV7-9
J gene: TRBJ2-3
CDR3 protein: CASSPLGQTDTQYF
CDR3 DNA: TGTGCCAGCAGCCCCCTAGGACAGACAGATACGCAGTATTTT

clone size: -
D gene: -
V gene: TRBV7-9
J gene: TRBJ1-1
CDR3 protein: CASSLQGTRNTEAFF
CDR3 DNA: TGTGCCAGCAGCTTACAAGGGACACGGAACACTGAAGCTTTCTTT

clone size: -
D gene: -
V gene: TRBV7-8
J gene: TRBJ1-5
CDR3 protein: CASSSLAWVPDQPQHF
CDR3 DNA: TGTGCCAGCAGCTCCTTAGCTTGGGTTCCGGATCAGCCCCAGCATTTT

clone size: -
D gene: -
V gene: TRBV19
J gene: TRBJ1-6
CDR3 protein: CASSYGPDSPLHF
CDR3 DNA: TGTGCCAGTAGCTATGGGCCGGATTCACCCCTCCACTTT

clone size: once
D gene: -
V gene: TRBV11-2
J gene: TRBJ1-3
CDR3 protein: CASSLRQLGNTIYF
CDR3 DNA: TGTGCCAGCAGCTTAAGACAGCTAGGAAACACCATATATTTT

clone size: -
D gene: -
V gene: TRBV18
J gene: TRBJ1-3
CDR3 protein: CASSPRLFGSTSGNTIYF
CDR3 DNA: TGTGCCAGCTCACCAAGACTTTTTGGCAGTACCTCTGGAAACACCATATATTTT

clone size: -
D gene: -
V gene: TRBV7-9
J gene: TRBJ1-1
CDR3 protein: CASSVRGAEDEAFF
CDR3 DNA: TGTGCCAGCAGCGTCCGGGGGGCTGAGGATGAAGCTTTCTTT

clone size: -
D gene: -
V gene: TRBV7-2
J gene: TRBJ1-2
CDR3 protein: CASRPESNYGYTF
CDR3 DNA: TGTGCCAGCAGACCGGAGTCCAACTATGGCTACACCTTC

clone size: once
D gene: -
V gene: TRBV6-6
J gene: TRBJ1-1
CDR3 protein: CASSYLPGYTEAFF
CDR3 DNA: TGTGCCAGCAGTTACCTACCGGGGTACACTGAAGCTTTCTTT

clone size: -
D gene: -
V gene: TRBV5-1
J gene: TRBJ1-1
CDR3 protein: CASSIQGGGMNTEAFF
CDR3 DNA: TGCGCCAGCAGCATCCAGGGTGGGGGGATGAACACTGAAGCTTTCTTT

clone size: -
D gene: TRBD2
V gene: TRBV27
J gene: TRBJ2-5
CDR3 protein: CASTSLSGGQETQYF
CDR3 DNA: TGTGCCAGCACCTCCCTTAGCGGGGGCCAGGAGACCCAGTACTTC

clone size: -
D gene: TRBD1
V gene: TRBV28
J gene: TRBJ1-5
CDR3 protein: CASSPPGQGNQPQHF
CDR3 DNA: TGTGCCAGCAGTCCGCCGGGACAGGGGAATCAGCCCCAGCATTTT

clone size: few
D gene: -
V gene: TRBV6-5
J gene: TRBJ1-2
CDR3 protein: CASSLYRDTLSNF
CDR3 DNA: TGTGCCAGCAGCCTCTACCGGGACACGCTCTCCAACTTC

clone size: -
D gene: -
V gene: TRBV5-6
J gene: TRBJ1-1
CDR3 protein: CASSFDLGREAFF
CDR3 DNA: TGTGCCAGCAGCTTTGATCTGGGGCGTGAAGCTTTCTTT

clone size: -
D gene: -
V gene: TRBV14
J gene: TRBJ2-3
CDR3 protein: CASSGLSTDTQYF
CDR3 DNA: TGTGCCAGCTCCGGACTGAGCACAGATACGCAGTATTTT

clone size: -
D gene: -
V gene: TRBV15
J gene: TRBJ1-3
CDR3 protein: CATSRGYGQRNTIYF
CDR3 DNA: TGTGCCACCAGCAGAGGTTACGGACAGCGAAACACCATATATTTT

clone size: -
D gene: TRBD1
V gene: TRBV24-1
J gene: TRBJ2-1
CDR3 protein: CATSDRRTGAYNEQFF
CDR3 DNA: TGTGCCACCAGTGATCGAAGGACAGGGGCTTACAATGAGCAGTTCTTC

clone size: -
D gene: -
V gene: TRBV15
J gene: TRBJ1-4
CDR3 protein: CATSRDHGRNGKKLFF
CDR3 DNA: TGTGCCACCAGCAGAGATCATGGCCGCAACGGGAAAAAACTGTTTTTT

clone size: -
D gene: -
V gene: TRBV29-1
J gene: TRBJ1-5
CDR3 protein: CSVGEQANQPQHF
CDR3 DNA: TGCAGCGTTGGGGAACAGGCAAATCAGCCCCAGCATTTT